This T cell receptor (beta chain) comes out of a study of T-cell memory formation after mild COVID-19. Study context: Largely donor-specific TCR clusters were found. Study findings and constraints: Researchers found some responding clones in pre-infection memory, a sign that cross-reactive memory joined. A balance of CD4 and CD8 characterized clones contracting day 15 to 85, whereas later expanders leaned CD4+.

CDR3 length: 13 amino acids. V was clipped by 5 bases and J by 4 bases, with 11 bases between them. Germline CDR1 SNHLY, CDR2 FYNNEI. Using constant-segment primers, 5'RACE produced TCR alpha and TCR beta cDNA libraries carrying sample barcodes and UMIs. MiXCR, applied by TCRdb to the 5' RACE reads, yields one record per CDR3 protein. The table lists roughly 340,000 distinct CDR3 sequences, 15% to 20% of them singletons. A word on this clonotype: Its antigen is as yet unknown.

The receptor comes from a man younger than 30 who had mild COVID-19 (a few samples of this study predate the infection). Cell type and time point are not known. Sequencing was done on a sample of PBMCs or a T cell subset sorted from them (not recorded which). V gene TRBV2 combines with J gene TRBJ1-2; no firm D call. The CDR3 loop is CASSQYGSYGYTF. The CDR3 DNA reads TGTGCCAGCAGTCAGTACGGTAGCTATGGCTACACCTTC.